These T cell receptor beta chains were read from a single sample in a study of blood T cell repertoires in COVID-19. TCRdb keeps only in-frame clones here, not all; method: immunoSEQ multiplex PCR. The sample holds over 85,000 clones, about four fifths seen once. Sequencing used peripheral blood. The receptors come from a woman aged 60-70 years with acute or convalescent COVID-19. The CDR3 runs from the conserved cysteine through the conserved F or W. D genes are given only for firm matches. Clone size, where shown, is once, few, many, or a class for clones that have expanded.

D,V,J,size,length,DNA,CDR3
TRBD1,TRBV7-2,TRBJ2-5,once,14,TGTGCCAGCAGCCCTTGGACAGGAGGAGAGACCCAGTACTTC,CASSPWTGGETQYF
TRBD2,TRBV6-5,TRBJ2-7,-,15,TGTGCCAGCAGCACTACTAGCGGGGGGTCTTACGAGCAGTACTTC,CASSTTSGGSYEQYF
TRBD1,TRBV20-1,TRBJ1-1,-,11,TGCTCCGCTTCAGGGGGCGCCGTCGCTTTCTTT,CSASGGAVAFF
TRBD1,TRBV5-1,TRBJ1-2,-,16,TGCGCCAGCAGCTCGGGACAGGGGCGCGCAACCTATGGCTACACCTTC,CASSSGQGRATYGYTF
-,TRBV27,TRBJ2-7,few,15,TGTGCCAGCAGTTTAACAGGTTTTAGCTCCTACGAGCAGTACTTC,CASSLTGFSSYEQYF
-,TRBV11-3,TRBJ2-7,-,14,TGTGCCAGCAGCCTCGGGGGTAGCTCCTACGAGCAGTACTTC,CASSLGGSSYEQYF
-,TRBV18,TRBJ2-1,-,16,TGTGCCAGCTCACCCAATAGTGGGCAGGCTTACAATGAGCAGTTCTTC,CASSPNSGQAYNEQFF
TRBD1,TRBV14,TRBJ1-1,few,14,TGTGCCAGCAGCCAAGGACAGGGGAACACTGAAGCTTTCTTT,CASSQGQGNTEAFF
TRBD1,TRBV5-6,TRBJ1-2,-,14,TGTGCCAGCAGCTTGTCAGGGGGCACCTATGGCTACACCTTC,CASSLSGGTYGYTF
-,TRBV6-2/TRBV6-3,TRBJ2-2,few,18,TGTGCCAGCAGTTACTCCCTCTGGGCAGCCCCGAACACCGGGGAGCTGTTTTTT,CASSYSLWAAPNTGELFF
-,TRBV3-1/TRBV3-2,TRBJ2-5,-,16,TGTGCCAGCAGCCACTTTGTTGGGGGGGCCAAGGAGACCCAGTACTTC,CASSHFVGGAKETQYF
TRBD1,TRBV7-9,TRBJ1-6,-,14,TGTGCCAGCAGCGTACAGGGGGAAAATTCACCCCTCCACTTT,CASSVQGENSPLHF
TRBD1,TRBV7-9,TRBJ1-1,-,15,TGTGCCAGCAGCCCTACCCAGGGGGTGTATACTGAAGCTTTCTTT,CASSPTQGVYTEAFF
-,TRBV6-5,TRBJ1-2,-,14,TGTGCCAGCAGTTACTCCGTCAGCGTTGATGGCTACACCTTC,CASSYSVSVDGYTF
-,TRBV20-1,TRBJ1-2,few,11,TGCAGTGCTAGAGATGACTGGGGCTACACCTTC,CSARDDWGYTF
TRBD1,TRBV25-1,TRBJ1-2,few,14,TGTGCCAGGGTCCCCGAGGACAGGGACTATGGCTACACCTTC,CARVPEDRDYGYTF
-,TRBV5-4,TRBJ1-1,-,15,TGTGCCAGCAGCTCCGAACCGTCAGGGAACACTGAAGCTTTCTTT,CASSSEPSGNTEAFF
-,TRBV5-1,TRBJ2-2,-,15,TGCGCCAGCAGCTTGGGGCCTTCGGGCACCGGGGAGCTGTTTTTT,CASSLGPSGTGELFF
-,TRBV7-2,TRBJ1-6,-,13,TGTGCCAGCAGTAGAGGGGGTAATTCACCCCTCCACTTT,CASSRGGNSPLHF
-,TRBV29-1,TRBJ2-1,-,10,TGCAGCGCTGTTTTGTCCTCGCAGTTCTTC,CSAVLSSQFF